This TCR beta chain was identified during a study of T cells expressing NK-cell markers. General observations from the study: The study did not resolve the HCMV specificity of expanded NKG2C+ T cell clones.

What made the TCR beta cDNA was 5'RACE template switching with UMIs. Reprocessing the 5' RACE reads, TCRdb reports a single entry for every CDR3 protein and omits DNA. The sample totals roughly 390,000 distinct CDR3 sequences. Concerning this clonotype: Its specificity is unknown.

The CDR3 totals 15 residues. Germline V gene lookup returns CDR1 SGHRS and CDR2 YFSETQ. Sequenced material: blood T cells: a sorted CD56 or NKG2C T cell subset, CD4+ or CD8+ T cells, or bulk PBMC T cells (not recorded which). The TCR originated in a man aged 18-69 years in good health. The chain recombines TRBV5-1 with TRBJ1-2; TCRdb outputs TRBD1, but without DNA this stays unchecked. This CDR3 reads CASRPEQGNPHGYTF. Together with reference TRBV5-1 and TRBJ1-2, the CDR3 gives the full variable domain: KAGVTQTPRYLIKTRGQQVTLSCSPISGHRSVSWYQQTPGQGLQFLFEYFSETQRNKGNFPGRFSGRQFSNSRSEMNVSTLELGDSALYLCASRPEQGNPHGYTFGSGTRLTVV.